The clone carrying this T cell receptor beta chain was recorded at least ten times. The source of the sample is a study of T-cell reconstitution after alpha-beta-depleted transplantation in children. Looked up from germline, CDR1 is DFQATT and CDR2 is SNEGSKA (reference sequence). The CDR3 runs to 13 residues. Trimming stripped 6 bases from V and 4 bases from J, with 13 bases between. Unique molecular identifiers were incorporated into the prepared TCRbeta library. One entry per CDR3 protein, called by TCRdb with MiXCR from the PCR reads. The repertoire holds roughly 170,000 distinct CDR3 sequences, with approximately 6.6% as singletons.

Sequencing was performed on PBMCs from the stem cell graft donor, taken from the stem cell graft. V is TRBV20-1 and J is TRBJ2-1; D not certain. This TCR was recovered from a human donor who donated a stem cell graft to a child with Wiskott-Aldrich syndrome. The CDR3 DNA reads TGCAGTGCCAGCCCAGACCCATACAATGAGCAGTTCTTC. Protein: CSASPDPYNEQFF.